The 30 T cell receptor beta chains below come from one sample, sequenced in a study of T cells in Graves' hyperthyroidism and ophthalmopathy. RNA transcripts served as the template for amplifying TCR beta CDR3 regions. The HTBI primer set drove a first-round RT-PCR of the TCR CDR3. Each CDR3 protein gets one entry after TCRdb re-called the multiplex PCR reads with MiXCR. Seen here are a few hundred thousand distinct CDR3 sequences, 14% to 15% observed once, and the top ten hold 30% to 35%. Material for sequencing was blood. The source of these receptors is a woman between 25 and 40 years old with Graves' hyperthyroidism.

Ten or more counts support this clonotype. This rearrangement joins TRBV20-1 to TRBJ2-5; no clear D gene. Trimming removed 5 bases at V and 4 bases at J, with 11 bases between. The CDR3 totals 12 residues. Germline V gene lookup returns CDR1 DFQATT and CDR2 SNEGSKA (reference sequence). As DNA, the CDR3 is TGCAGTGCTCCCCGGAGTTTAGAGACCCAGTACTTC. It specifies CSAPRSLETQYF.

This chain connects TRBV27 to TRBJ2-7, with a possible D match to TRBD2 (6 bases). The CDR3 is 14 residues long. Trimming left V 5 bases short and J 2 bases short, with 13 bases between. CDR1 and CDR2 (germline): MNHEY, SMNVEV (reference sequence). The CDR3 here is CASSPQGRTYEQYF. In nucleotides, the CDR3 is TGTGCCAGCAGTCCCCAAGGGAGGACCTACGAGCAGTACTTC.

This clonotype occurred many times. The CDR3 coding sequence is TGCAGTGCAAGACTAGCGGGAGTCCCATATACGCAGTATTTT. Translating gives CSARLAGVPYTQYF. The chain carries TRBV20-1 and TRBJ2-3, with 12 bases that match TRBD2. The V segment lost 6 bases and the J segment 7 bases; nucleotides outside the gene matches: 8. Germline V gene data show CDR1 as DFQATT and CDR2 as SNEGSKA (reference sequence). The CDR3 sequence is 14 residues long.

V gene TRBV4-1 combines with J gene TRBJ1-6; weak D call: TRBD1 (5 bases). V gave up 4 bases and J gave up 5 bases, with 9 bases separating them. Looked up from germline, CDR1 is MGHRA and CDR2 is YSYEKL. CDR3 length: 14 residues. The CDR3 sequence: CASSLGANNSPLHF. CDR3 in DNA: TGCGCCAGCAGCCTAGGGGCGAATAATTCACCCCTCCACTTT.

This clonotype occurred once. This chain uses TRBV19 with TRBJ2-1; 8 nucleotides align to TRBD2. The CDR3 extends over 15 amino acids. Trimming at V came to 9 bases and at J to 5 bases, leaving 12 bases not matched to a gene. Germline V CDR1 and CDR2: LNHDA, SQIVND (reference sequence). The DNA of the CDR3 is TGTGCCAGCGCCCGGGAACTAGCGGTGAACAATGAGCAGTTCTTC. It translates to CASARELAVNNEQFF.

Only a few counts were recorded for this clonotype. This chain links TRBV7-2 with TRBJ2-2; D remains unclear. Trimming removed 5 bases from V and 3 bases from J, with 10 bases in between. The germline CDR1 and CDR2 sequences are SGHTA and FQGNSA. The CDR3 spans 14 residues. The CDR3 coding sequence is TGTGCCAGCAGCCCTAAGGCCCACACCGGGGAGCTGTTTTTT. This encodes CASSPKAHTGELFF.

This clonotype was observed a few times. The genes are TRBV15 and TRBJ1-3; D unresolved. The CDR3 is 16 residues long. V was clipped by 0 bases and J by 0 bases, with 9 bases between them. Germline-derived CDR1 and CDR2 are LNHNV and YYDKDF (reference sequence). In nucleotides, the CDR3 is TGTGCCACCAGCAGAGATTTCGCAAGCTCTGGAAACACCATATATTTT. Its protein product is CATSRDFASSGNTIYF.

There are a few counts of this clonotype. The chain combines TRBV11-2 with TRBJ2-1; 11 positions agree with TRBD2. The germline CDR1 and CDR2 sequences are SGHAT and FQNNGV. The CDR3 loop spans 13 amino acids. With 10 bases clipped from V and 6 bases from J, the junction kept 5 bases outside the gene matches. The CDR3 here is CATRLAGRNEQFF. The CDR3 DNA follows: TGTGCCACAAGACTAGCGGGACGCAATGAGCAGTTCTTC.

This chain joins TRBV5-1 and TRBJ2-1; D unclear. The germline V gene encodes CDR1 SGHRS and CDR2 YFSETQ. The V end lost 0 bases, the J end lost 0 bases, and 10 bases lay between the germline ends. The CDR3 covers 16 residues. Here the CDR3 DNA reads TGCGCCAGCAGCTTGGAAGTTCCAAGCTCCTACAATGAGCAGTTCTTC. Its translation is CASSLEVPSSYNEQFF.

The sample holds a few counts of this clonotype. The gene calls are TRBV6-1 and TRBJ2-7; D is unresolved. Germline V CDR1 and CDR2: MNHNS, SASEGT. The CDR3 consists of 16 residues. Trimming removed 0 bases at V and 1 base at J, with 13 bases between. CDR3 sequence: CASSEAKTWVSYEQYF. As DNA, the CDR3 is TGTGCCAGCAGTGAAGCCAAAACATGGGTATCCTACGAGCAGTACTTC.

The sample holds many counts of this clonotype. This chain connects TRBV12-3 or TRBV12-4 to TRBJ1-4; 12 positions agree with TRBD1. V was clipped by 6 bases and J by 7 bases; unmatched bases: 9. This CDR3 spans 16 amino acids. CDR3 nucleotides: TGTGCCAGCAGACCGGGACAGGGGGCGATCGGTGAAAAACTGTTTTTT. Translating it yields CASRPGQGAIGEKLFF.

This clonotype was detected only a few times. The chain uses TRBV5-1 and TRBJ2-7, with D perhaps TRBD1 (6 bases). V gave up 5 bases and J gave up 6 bases, with 18 bases separating them. This CDR3 spans 14 amino acids. Per germline, CDR1 SGHRS and CDR2 YFSETQ. The CDR3 spells CASSPIETGVEQYF. The CDR3 DNA is TGCGCCAGCAGTCCGATAGAGACAGGAGTCGAGCAGTACTTC.

This clonotype came up many times. The chain employs TRBV18 and TRBJ2-5; 7 nucleotides match TRBD1. The V gene end was trimmed by 5 bases and the J gene end by 2 bases; junction bases not matched to a gene: 8. Germline-derived CDR1 and CDR2 are KGHSH and LQKENI. This CDR3 is built from 15 residues. The CDR3 region is CASSSATGPQETQYF. The CDR3 DNA reads TGTGCCAGCTCATCAGCGACAGGGCCACAAGAGACCCAGTACTTC.

At least ten counts were recorded for this clonotype. CDR3 sequence reads: CASSTPLAGDYGYTF. The CDR3 DNA reads TGTGCCAGCAGTACCCCCTTGGCCGGTGACTATGGCTACACCTTC. The rearrangement joins TRBV28 to TRBJ1-2; the D is unclear. Germline loops: CDR1 MDHEN, CDR2 SYDVKM. The CDR3 loop spans 15 amino acids. Trimming shortened V by 5 bases and J by 3 bases, and 16 bases separated the two germline ends.

Regarding this clonotype: A much larger clonotype is one base distant, so this may be a read error. The chain uses TRBV27 and TRBJ2-1; 8 bases map to TRBD2. Germline loops: CDR1 MNHEY, CDR2 SMNVEV (reference sequence). With 5 bases clipped from V and 3 bases from J, the junction kept 6 bases outside the gene matches. This CDR3 contains 15 residues. In nucleotides, the CDR3 is TGTGCCAGCAGTATAATAGCGGGAAGCTACAATGAGCAGTTCTTC. Residues: CASSIIAGSYNEQFF.

The sample holds a few counts of this clonotype. This chain's CDR3 is CSAPGVAQETQYF. CDR3 nucleotides: TGCAGTGCCCCGGGAGTCGCCCAAGAGACCCAGTACTTC. This chain joins TRBV20-1 and TRBJ2-5; tentatively, D is TRBD2 (6 bases). There are 13 residues in the CDR3. Germline V gene sequence: CDR1 DFQATT, CDR2 SNEGSKA (reference sequence). Deletions cut 6 bases from V and 1 base from J, with 12 bases between.

The chain recombines TRBV19 with TRBJ2-3; TRBD1 matches at 7 bases. The J segment lost 4 bases and the V segment lost 0 bases, leaving 1 base of the junction unmatched. This CDR3 has 14 amino acids. Germline V CDR1 and CDR2: LNHDA, SQIVND (reference sequence). CDR3 DNA sequence: TGTGCCAGTAGTATAGATACAGGGGCAGATACGCAGTATTTT. Encoded protein: CASSIDTGADTQYF.

This clonotype was counted ten times or more. J is TRBJ1-5 and V is TRBV12-3 or TRBV12-4, with a possible D match to TRBD1 (5 bases). Between the trimmed V and J ends, which lost 2 bases and 6 bases, there was a span of 8 bases. This CDR3 comprises 13 residues. Written as DNA, the CDR3 is TGTGCCAGCAGTTTATCTGGGGGTCAGCCCCAGCATTTT. This translates into CASSLSGGQPQHF.

The chain carries TRBV5-1 and TRBJ1-3; D is unresolved. Trimming removed 4 bases at V and 4 bases at J, with 12 bases between. CDR1 SGHRS and CDR2 YFSETQ come from the germline V gene. This CDR3 contains 14 residues. The CDR3 region is CASSLAGYGNTIYF. CDR3 DNA: TGCGCCAGCAGCCTTGCAGGTTACGGAAACACCATATATTTT. Complete variable domain (other parts from reference TRBV5-1 and TRBJ1-3): KAGVTQTPRYLIKTRGQQVTLSCSPISGHRSVSWYQQTPGQGLQFLFEYFSETQRNKGNFPGRFSGRQFSNSRSEMNVSTLELGDSALYLCASSLAGYGNTIYFGEGSWLTVV.

The chain combines TRBV11-2 with TRBJ2-3; 8 positions match TRBD2. This CDR3 is 16 amino acids long. J gave up 4 bases and V 0 bases, and 6 bases lay outside the gene matches. From germline, CDR1 is SGHAT and CDR2 FQNNGV. CDR3 DNA sequence: TGTGCCAGCAGCTTAGAGCCCAGCGGGAGACCAGATACGCAGTATTTT. Residues: CASSLEPSGRPDTQYF.

This clonotype was counted ten times or more. The chain joins TRBV28 to TRBJ1-1; D is perhaps TRBD1 (5 bases). Between the trimmed V and J ends, which lost 4 bases and 1 base, there was a span of 13 bases. The CDR3 runs 15 residues. Germline V CDR1 and CDR2: MDHEN, SYDVKM. CDR3 DNA sequence: TGTGCCAGCAGTTATCCCGGGACGGCGAACACTGAAGCTTTCTTT. This gives the protein CASSYPGTANTEAFF. Together with reference TRBV28 and TRBJ1-1, the CDR3 gives the full variable domain: DVKVTQSSRYLVKRTGEKVFLECVQDMDHENMFWYRQDPGLGLRLIYFSYDVKMKEKGDIPEGYSVSREKKERFSLILESASTNQTSMYLCASSYPGTANTEAFFGQGTRLTVV.

The chain couples TRBV29-1 to TRBJ1-1; 7 positions agree with TRBD1. CDR1 is SQVTM, CDR2 ANQGSEA, per germline. V was pared by 5 bases and J by 2 bases, with 5 bases of the junction left unmatched. The CDR3 length is 13 residues. CDR3 sequence: CSVRSGGNTEAFF. The CDR3 DNA reads as TGCAGCGTTAGGTCAGGGGGTAACACTGAAGCTTTCTTT.

This clonotype was picked up many times. The chain couples TRBV7-3 to TRBJ2-2; perhaps TRBD2 as D (5 bases). The length of the CDR3 is 13 residues. V lost 0 bases, J lost 6 bases, and 5 bases lay in between. Germline CDR1 and CDR2: SGHTA and FQGTGA. CDR3 protein: CASSLTSAGELFF. CDR3 bases: TGTGCCAGCAGCTTAACTAGCGCCGGGGAGCTGTTTTTT.

This clonotype was detected a few times. The chain carries TRBV30 and TRBJ2-3; D not resolved. Germline V gives CDR1 GTSNPN, CDR2 SVGIG (reference sequence). The CDR3 length is 11 residues. V was shortened by 4 bases and J by 4 bases, with 6 bases between the two germline ends. CDR3 residues: CAWKSADTQYF. CDR3 nucleotides: TGTGCCTGGAAAAGCGCAGATACGCAGTATTTT.

The V call is TRBV3-1, the J call TRBJ1-6, with 9 bases identical to TRBD1. Germline assignment: CDR1 LGHDT and CDR2 YNNKEL (reference sequence). The CDR3 has 16 residues. The junction had 2 bases not matched to a gene; V was cut back by 0 bases and J by 5 bases. In nucleotides, the CDR3 is TGTGCCAGCAGCCAAGATCGACAGGGGGATAATTCACCCCTCCACTTT. Its protein product is CASSQDRQGDNSPLHF.

This clonotype was seen a handful of times. The J gene is TRBJ2-6, the V gene TRBV6-1; no firm D call. V was trimmed by 4 bases and J by 0 bases, leaving 7 bases between them. The CDR3 is made up of 15 amino acids. The germline CDR1 and CDR2 sequences are MNHNS and SASEGT. The CDR3 loop is CASSVRISGANVLTF. The CDR3 region has the DNA TGTGCCAGCAGTGTGAGGATCTCTGGGGCCAACGTCCTGACTTTC.

This clonotype was counted ten times or more. V gene TRBV30 combines with J gene TRBJ1-1; 7 positions match TRBD1. This CDR3 region has 14 residues. V lost 2 bases and J lost 4; bases outside the gene matches: 7. Germline loops: CDR1 GTSNPN, CDR2 SVGIG (reference sequence). Here the CDR3 DNA reads TGTGCCTGGAGTTTTACAGGGGAGCGCACTGAAGCTTTCTTT. Protein: CAWSFTGERTEAFF.

Only a few counts were recorded for this clonotype. The chain employs TRBV11-2 and TRBJ2-3; 7 nucleotides align to TRBD2. From germline, CDR1 is SGHAT and CDR2 FQNNGV. V gave up 2 bases and J gave up 6 bases; unmatched junction bases: 11. This CDR3 spans 16 amino acids. CDR3 sequence reads: CASSLRADREVDTQYF. The CDR3 bases are TGTGCCAGCAGCTTAAGGGCTGATCGGGAGGTGGATACGCAGTATTTT.

The chain couples TRBV9 to TRBJ1-3, with TRBD1 as a possible D gene (6 bases). The CDR3 consists of 17 residues. Trimming took off 3 bases at V and 2 bases at J, with 18 bases between the two ends. The germline V gene encodes CDR1 SGDLS and CDR2 YYNGEE. CDR3 sequence: CASSEGHSIHPGNTIYF. CDR3 sequence (DNA): TGTGCCAGCAGCGAGGGACACAGCATTCACCCTGGAAACACCATATATTTT.

The sample holds many counts of this clonotype. This chain joins TRBV30 and TRBJ1-5; D gene uncertain. CDR1 GTSNPN and CDR2 SVGIG come from the germline V gene (reference sequence). The CDR3 has 13 residues. Trimming pared 8 bases from V and 5 bases from J, leaving 16 bases between. The CDR3 is CATNTDHDQPQHF. The CDR3 DNA reads TGTGCCACGAACACAGACCACGATCAGCCCCAGCATTTT.